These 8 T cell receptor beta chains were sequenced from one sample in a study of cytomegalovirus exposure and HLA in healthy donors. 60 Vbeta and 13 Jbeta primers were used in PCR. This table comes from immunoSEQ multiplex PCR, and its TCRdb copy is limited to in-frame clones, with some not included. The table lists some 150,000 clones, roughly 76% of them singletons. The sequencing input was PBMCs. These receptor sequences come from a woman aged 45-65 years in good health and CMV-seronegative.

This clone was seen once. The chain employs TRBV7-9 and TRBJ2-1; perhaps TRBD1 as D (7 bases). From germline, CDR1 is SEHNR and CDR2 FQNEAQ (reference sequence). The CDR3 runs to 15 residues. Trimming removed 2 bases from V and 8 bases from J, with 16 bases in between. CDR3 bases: TGTGCCAGCAGCTTACAGGGGGGCGAACTAGATGAGCAGTTCTTC. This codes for CASSLQGGELDEQFF.

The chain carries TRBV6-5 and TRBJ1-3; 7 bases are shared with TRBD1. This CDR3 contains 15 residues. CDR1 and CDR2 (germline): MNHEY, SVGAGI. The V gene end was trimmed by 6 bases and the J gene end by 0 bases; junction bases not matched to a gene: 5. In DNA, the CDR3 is TGTGCCAGCAGGCGAGACAGGGACTCTGGAAACACCATATATTTT. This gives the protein CASRRDRDSGNTIYF.

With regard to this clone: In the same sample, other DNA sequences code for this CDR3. The CDR3 coding sequence is TGTGCCAGCAGCTCGACAGGGGGTGGCACTGAAGCTTTCTTT. Residues: CASSSTGGGTEAFF. The rearrangement links TRBV7-2 to TRBJ1-1; 9 bases map to TRBD1. Germline V gives CDR1 SGHTA, CDR2 FQGNSA. The CDR3 is 14 amino acids. The junction had 4 bases not matched to a gene; V was cut back by 4 bases and J by 4 bases.

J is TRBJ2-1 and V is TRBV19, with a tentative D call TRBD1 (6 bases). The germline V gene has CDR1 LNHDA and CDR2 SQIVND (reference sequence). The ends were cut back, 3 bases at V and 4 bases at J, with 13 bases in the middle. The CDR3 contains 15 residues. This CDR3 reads CASSIEGVPYNEQFF. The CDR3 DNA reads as TGTGCCAGTAGTATTGAGGGGGTCCCTTACAATGAGCAGTTCTTC. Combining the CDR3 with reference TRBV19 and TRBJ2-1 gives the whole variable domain DGGITQSPKYLFRKEGQNVTLSCEQNLNHDAMYWYRQDPGQGLRLIYYSQIVNDFQKGDIAEGYSVSREKKESFPLTVTSAQKNPTAFYLCASSIEGVPYNEQFFGPGTRLTVL.

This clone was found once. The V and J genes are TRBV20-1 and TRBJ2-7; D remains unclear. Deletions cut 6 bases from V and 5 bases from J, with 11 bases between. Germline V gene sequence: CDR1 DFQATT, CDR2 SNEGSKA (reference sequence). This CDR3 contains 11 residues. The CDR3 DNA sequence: TGCAGTGCCGCTCTAGGAGACGAGCAGTACTTC. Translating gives CSAALGDEQYF.

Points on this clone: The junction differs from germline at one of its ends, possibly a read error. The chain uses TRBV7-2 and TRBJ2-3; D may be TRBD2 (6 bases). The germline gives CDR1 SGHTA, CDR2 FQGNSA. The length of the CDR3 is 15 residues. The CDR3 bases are TGTGCCAGCACCTTATGGGCGGGGAACACAGATACGCAGTATTTT. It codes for CASTLWAGNTDTQYF.

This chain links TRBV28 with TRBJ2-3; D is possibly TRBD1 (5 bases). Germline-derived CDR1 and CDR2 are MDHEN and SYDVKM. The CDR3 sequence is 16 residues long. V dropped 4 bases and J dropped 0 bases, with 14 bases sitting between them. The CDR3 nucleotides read TGTGCCAGCAGTTCCTCTACGAAGGGGAGCACAGATACGCAGTATTTT. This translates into CASSSSTKGSTDTQYF.

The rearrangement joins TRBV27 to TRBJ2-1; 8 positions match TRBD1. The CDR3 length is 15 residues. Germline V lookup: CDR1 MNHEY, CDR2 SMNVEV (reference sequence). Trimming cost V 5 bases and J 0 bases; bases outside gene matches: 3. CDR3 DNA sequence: TGTGCCAGCAGTACCCAGGGGGCCTCCTACAATGAGCAGTTCTTC. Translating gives CASSTQGASYNEQFF.